The following is a T cell receptor beta chain sequence with its context. Its antigen is as yet unknown. V lost 4 bases and J lost 0; bases outside the gene matches: 6. Germline V lookup: CDR1 SGHTA, CDR2 FQGNSA. The CDR3 sequence is 16 residues long. These data belong to a study of CD8 T cells in ankylosing spondylitis. Study results and caveats: Enrichment of disease-linked clones was reportedly significant in matched ankylosing spondylitis synovial fluid. Characteristic of ankylosing spondylitis blood, it appeared, was a TCR beta motif comprising several highly homologous variants.

MiXCR, run by TCRdb on the 5' RACE reads, gives a single entry per CDR3 protein. The sample holds roughly 130,000 distinct CDR3 sequences, 9.3% seen once. This chain uses TRBV7-2 with TRBJ2-1; 7 bases fit TRBD2. The clonotype comes from a male donor with ankylosing spondylitis or in good health (not recorded which). Sequenced: blood, either unsorted or a sorted T cell fraction (not recorded which). In nucleotides, the CDR3 is TGTGCCAGCAGCTCCCTGCGGGGGAGCTCCTACAATGAGCAGTTCTTC. Protein product: CASSSLRGSSYNEQFF.